What follows are 17 T cell receptor beta chains derived from one specimen sequenced in a study of cytomegalovirus exposure and HLA in healthy donors (dated by TCRdb to between 2016 and 2019). Preparation of the library involved the immunoSEQ multiplex PCR assay. For the multiplex PCR, a mixture combining 60 forward primers for TCR Vbeta segments and 13 reverse primers for TCR Jbeta segments was used. In its TCRdb copy, this immuneACCESS table keeps in-frame sequences only and misses some clones. Where compared with another copy, unresolved V genes explain less than half of these, and the others have no known cause. The sample has some 180,000 clones on record, 82% of them singletons. The top ten clones comprise 1.5% to 2% of the sample. Source material: PBMCs. The receptors come from a woman younger than 30 in good health and CMV-seronegative.

The table lists this clone with a few counts. The chain couples TRBV4-3 to TRBJ2-1; D is uncertain. V shed 0 bases and J shed 7 bases, with 7 bases lying between them. This CDR3 has 13 amino acids. Looked up from germline, CDR1 is LGHNA and CDR2 is YSLEER. The CDR3, as DNA: TGCGCCAGCAGCCAAGATAAGGAGAATGAGCAGTTCTTC. Protein: CASSQDKENEQFF.

This chain uses TRBV28 with TRBJ2-5; 9 bases are shared with TRBD1. CDR1 is MDHEN and CDR2 is SYDVKM in the germline V gene. The CDR3 length is 13 residues. V was pared by 6 bases and J by 4 bases, with 3 bases of the junction left unmatched. CDR3 amino acids: CASRQGARETQYF. The CDR3 bases are TGTGCCAGCAGACAGGGGGCGAGAGAGACCCAGTACTTC.

The V call is TRBV28, the J call TRBJ1-5; weak D call: TRBD1 (5 bases). V lost 3 bases and J lost 5, with 14 bases in between. The germline V gene encodes CDR1 MDHEN and CDR2 SYDVKM. The length of the CDR3 is 15 residues. The CDR3 DNA is TGTGCCAGCAGTTTGGGGCATCGAAATTATCAGCCCCAGCATTTT. It is translated as CASSLGHRNYQPQHF.

This chain links TRBV6-1 with TRBJ2-5; TRBD1 aligns across 8 bases. The CDR3 consists of 15 residues. Germline V gene sequence: CDR1 MNHNS, CDR2 SASEGT. Trimming took 6 bases from V and 2 from J; bases not matched to a gene: 8. In DNA, the CDR3 is TGTGCCAGCAGCGCAAACAGGGGGTGGCAAGAGACCCAGTACTTC. Translation gives CASSANRGWQETQYF.

V and J are TRBV11-2 and TRBJ1-2; 7 nucleotides match TRBD1. The CDR3 runs 14 residues. Germline V gene data show CDR1 as SGHAT and CDR2 as FQNNGV. J gave up 7 bases and V 1 base, and 6 bases lay outside the gene matches. Here the CDR3 DNA reads TGTGCCAGCAGCTTAGGGAAAGGGGGCTCTGGCTACACCTTC. Its protein is CASSLGKGGSGYTF.

The chain couples TRBV5-1 to TRBJ1-4, with TRBD1 matching over 10 bases. The CDR3 loop spans 15 amino acids. The germline CDR1 and CDR2 sequences are SGHRS and YFSETQ. V shed 4 bases, J shed 4 bases, and the junction held 4 bases outside the gene matches. CDR3 region: CASSRQGAGNEKLFF. The CDR3 DNA follows: TGCGCCAGCAGCCGACAGGGGGCGGGTAATGAAAAACTGTTTTTT. The whole variable domain, filled in from reference TRBV5-1 and TRBJ1-4, reads KAGVTQTPRYLIKTRGQQVTLSCSPISGHRSVSWYQQTPGQGLQFLFEYFSETQRNKGNFPGRFSGRQFSNSRSEMNVSTLELGDSALYLCASSRQGAGNEKLFFGSGTQLSVL.

This chain joins TRBV7-2 and TRBJ2-5; TRBD2 agrees at 9 bases. The CDR3 spans 16 residues. Germline assignment: CDR1 SGHTA and CDR2 FQGNSA. J was trimmed by 5 bases and V by 3 bases; bases with no gene match: 10. CDR3 sequence: CASSFVAGVVGETQYF. CDR3 nucleotides: TGTGCCAGCAGCTTCGTAGCGGGAGTAGTAGGGGAGACCCAGTACTTC.

Concerning this clone: Other DNA sequences of this sample code for an identical CDR3. The J gene is TRBJ1-5, the V gene TRBV28; a possible D gene is TRBD1 (6 bases). CDR3 length: 12 amino acids. Between the trimmed V and J ends, which lost 9 bases and 5 bases, there was a span of 11 bases. Germline CDR1 MDHEN, CDR2 SYDVKM. CDR3 sequence reads: CASNRDYQPQHF. DNA of the CDR3: TGTGCCAGTAACAGGGATTATCAGCCCCAGCATTTT.

This sequence joins TRBV27 and TRBJ1-2; a weak D match, TRBD1 (6 bases). The CDR3 has 13 amino acids. The germline CDR1 and CDR2 sequences are MNHEY and SMNVEV (reference sequence). The V gene lost 3 bases and the J gene lost 6 bases, with 11 bases spanning the gap. CDR3 nucleotides: TGTGCCAGCAGTTTTGGTCCAGGGGATGGCTACACCTTC. This encodes CASSFGPGDGYTF.

This chain uses TRBV6-1 with TRBJ1-5, with TRBD1 identical over 8 bases. The CDR3 loop spans 14 amino acids. Germline CDR1 is MNHNS and CDR2 is SASEGT. V dropped 5 bases and J dropped 1; count of bases not matched to a gene: 1. Here the CDR3 DNA reads TGTGCCAGCAGTTGGACAGGGAGCAATCAGCCCCAGCATTTT. It specifies CASSWTGSNQPQHF.

This sequence joins TRBV30 and TRBJ1-1; TRBD1 aligns across 7 bases. V lost 5 bases to trimming and J lost 5 bases; unmatched junction nucleotides: 8. Germline-derived CDR1 and CDR2 are GTSNPN and SVGIG (reference sequence). This CDR3 is 13 amino acids long. Here the CDR3 DNA reads TGTGCCTGGCGGACAGGAGTCTCAACTGAAGCTTTCTTT. This translates into CAWRTGVSTEAFF.

This rearrangement joins TRBV20-1 to TRBJ2-3; D possibly corresponds to TRBD1 (5 bases). The CDR3 totals 11 residues. From germline, CDR1 is DFQATT and CDR2 SNEGSKA (reference sequence). Trimming pared 3 bases from V and 4 bases from J, leaving 5 bases between. The CDR3: CSARTADTQYF. The CDR3 region has the DNA TGCAGTGCTAGGACAGCAGATACGCAGTATTTT.

This chain uses TRBV11-3 with TRBJ2-5; 8 nucleotides agree with TRBD1. The CDR3 spans 14 residues. The germline V gene encodes CDR1 SGHNT and CDR2 YENEEA. V lost 5 bases, J lost 2 bases, and 4 bases stayed unmatched. The CDR3 reads CASSPDRGQETQYF. The DNA for the CDR3 is TGTGCCAGCAGCCCAGACAGGGGTCAAGAGACCCAGTACTTC.

This clone was detected once. The rearrangement links TRBV7-9 to TRBJ2-3; 8 nucleotides match TRBD2. J gave up 0 bases and V 5 bases, and 4 bases lay outside the gene matches. This CDR3 is built from 15 residues. CDR1 is SEHNR, CDR2 FQNEAQ, per germline (reference sequence). DNA for the CDR3: TGTGCCAGCAGCCCCCCGGGGGGGAGCACAGATACGCAGTATTTT. Translated, it gives CASSPPGGSTDTQYF.

About this clone itself: One end of the junction does not line up with germline, which may come from a read error. This sample also contains other DNA sequences that code for the same CDR3. This sequence joins TRBV27 and TRBJ1-1; possibly TRBD1 for D (6 bases). Germline CDR1 reads MNHEY; CDR2 reads SMNVEV (reference sequence). CDR3 length equals 16 residues. In nucleotides, the CDR3 is TGTGCCAGCAGCTTATCCCCGGGACACTTGAACACTGAAGCTTTCTTT. This translates into CASSLSPGHLNTEAFF.

The V and J genes are TRBV5-6 and TRBJ1-2; 8 nucleotides match TRBD1. There are 14 residues in the CDR3. CDR1 and CDR2 (germline): SGHDT, YYEEEE. V shed 0 bases and J 7 bases; nucleotides not matched to a gene: 5. This CDR3 is CASSLVDRGTGYTF. The CDR3 DNA reads TGTGCCAGCAGCTTGGTCGACAGGGGAACTGGCTACACCTTC.

This clone was counted only a few times. This rearrangement joins TRBV6-1 to TRBJ2-7; 7 bases are a match to TRBD1. The V and J ends lost 5 bases and 7 bases, in that order; junction bases with no gene match: 14. The CDR3 sequence is 15 residues long. Germline V gives CDR1 MNHNS, CDR2 SASEGT. CDR3 DNA sequence: TGTGCCAGCAGTAACAAGGGTAGGGGGCCTCAGGAGCAGTACGTC. Translated, it gives CASSNKGRGPQEQYV.